A single sample gave rise to the 20 T cell receptor beta chains below, sequenced in a study of T cell changes during pregnancy in multiple sclerosis (dated by TCRdb to between 2018 and 2021). Libraries were constructed by the immunoSEQ multiplex PCR assay. Drawn from immuneACCESS, this table holds only the in-frame rearrangements with V and J called that TCRdb kept. Clones are partly lost; checked studies trace under half to an unresolved V gene and leave the rest unexplained. The sample includes around 48,000 clones, with about 88% observed a single time. 2.5% to 3.5% of the sample is in the top ten clones. The sequences come from CD8+ T cells from peripheral blood mononuclear cells, collected before pregnancy. All receptors come from a female donor with multiple sclerosis, enrolled in a pregnancy study.

CDR3 nucleotides: TGTGCCAGCAGCTTGATCAGGGATCCACAAGAGACCCAGTACTTC. Protein sequence: CASSLIRDPQETQYF. The chain employs TRBV5-4 and TRBJ2-5, with D perhaps matching TRBD1 (5 bases). Germline CDR1 reads SGHNT; CDR2 reads YYREEE (reference sequence). Trimming stripped 1 base from V and 2 bases from J, with 12 bases between. This CDR3 is built from 15 residues.

The chain couples TRBV27 to TRBJ1-1; D remains unclear. The CDR3 totals 12 residues. Trimming shortened V by 5 bases and J by 7 bases, and 11 bases separated the two germline ends. Germline values: CDR1 MNHEY, CDR2 SMNVEV (reference sequence). The CDR3 DNA reads as TGTGCCAGCAGTCCCGGCGGGGTTGAAGCTTTCTTT. Residues: CASSPGGVEAFF.

The rearrangement joins TRBV9 to TRBJ1-2; 11 nucleotides align to TRBD1. Per germline, CDR1 SGDLS and CDR2 YYNGEE. The length of the CDR3 is 17 residues. The ends lost 4 bases at V and 6 bases at J; junction bases unmatched: 14. The CDR3 reads CASSPTYGTGGRNGYTF. DNA of the CDR3: TGTGCCAGCAGCCCTACCTACGGGACAGGGGGTAGGAATGGCTACACCTTC.

This chain links TRBV7-3 with TRBJ1-1; D uncertain. This CDR3 is built from 14 residues. CDR1 and CDR2 (germline): SGHTA, FQGTGA. Trimming took off 1 base at V and 2 bases at J, with 8 bases between the two ends. CDR3 coding DNA: TGTGCCAGCAGCTTAAACCCGGGTAACACTGAAGCTTTCTTT. Translated, it gives CASSLNPGNTEAFF.

The V and J genes are TRBV6-1 and TRBJ1-1, with TRBD1 matching over 9 bases. This CDR3 spans 15 amino acids. Germline V lookup: CDR1 MNHNS, CDR2 SASEGT. With 6 bases clipped from V and 0 bases from J, the junction kept 5 bases outside the gene matches. CDR3 region: CASRTTGGLNTEAFF. The CDR3, as DNA: TGTGCCAGCAGGACGACAGGGGGACTGAACACTGAAGCTTTCTTT.

The chain employs TRBV27 and TRBJ2-7; no clear D. The V gene's germline CDR1 is MNHEY and CDR2 SMNVEV (reference sequence). V was pared by 6 bases and J by 4 bases, with 13 bases between. CDR3 length: 13 amino acids. CDR3 amino acids: CASRPFGAYEQYF. CDR3 nucleotide sequence: TGTGCCAGCAGGCCCTTCGGAGCGTACGAGCAGTACTTC.

J is TRBJ2-1 and V is TRBV15; 11 nucleotides align to TRBD2. The V and J ends lost 0 bases and 7 bases, in that order; junction bases with no gene match: 2. Looked up from germline, CDR1 is LNHNV and CDR2 is YYDKDF (reference sequence). The CDR3 covers 15 residues. The CDR3 bases are TGTGCCACCAGCAGAGATCCTAGCGGGGGGAATGAGCAGTTCTTC. Its protein is CATSRDPSGGNEQFF.

This chain links TRBV7-3 with TRBJ1-1; the D is unclear. Trimming left V 5 bases short and J 6 bases short, with 13 bases between. The germline V gene encodes CDR1 SGHTA and CDR2 FQGTGA. The CDR3 contains 13 residues. The CDR3 DNA is TGTGCCAGCAGCCCCCTAGGCTCCCCTGAAGCTTTCTTT. It encodes CASSPLGSPEAFF.

The V gene is TRBV7-8, the J gene TRBJ1-1; perhaps TRBD1 as D (6 bases). CDR1 and CDR2 from the germline V gene are SGHVS and FQNEAQ. Trimming removed 1 base at V and 5 bases at J, with 8 bases between. This CDR3 is built from 13 residues. CDR3 in DNA: TGTGCCAGCAGCTTAGTCACAGGGACTGAAGCTTTCTTT. This codes for CASSLVTGTEAFF.

The chain has TRBV2 and TRBJ1-2; 7 nucleotides match TRBD1. Trimming cost V 0 bases and J 0 bases; bases outside gene matches: 7. This CDR3 has 17 amino acids. In germline, CDR1 is SNHLY, CDR2 FYNNEI. DNA of the CDR3: TGTGCCAGCAGTGAAGCATCAGGGACAGAACCTAACTATGGCTACACCTTC. Protein: CASSEASGTEPNYGYTF.

This clone qualifies as medium-sized. The chain joins TRBV6-4 to TRBJ2-1; 8 nucleotides agree with TRBD1. The trim removed 4 bases at V and 8 bases at J, leaving 7 bases unmatched. This CDR3 region has 14 residues. Germline V gene sequence: CDR1 MRHNA, CDR2 SNTAGT. The chain's CDR3 is CASSARAGGHEQFF. Written as DNA, the CDR3 is TGTGCCAGCAGTGCCCGGGCAGGGGGCCATGAGCAGTTCTTC.

V usage is TRBV7-6 and J usage is TRBJ1-1, with D hard to call. This CDR3 is built from 13 residues. Deletions cut 2 bases from V and 1 base from J, with 5 bases between. In germline, CDR1 is SGHVS, CDR2 FNYEAQ. The CDR3 sequence: CASSLYSNTEAFF. The CDR3 nucleotides read TGTGCCAGCAGCTTATACTCGAACACTGAAGCTTTCTTT.

The V and J genes are TRBV30 and TRBJ2-7, with D perhaps TRBD2 (5 bases). Per germline, CDR1 GTSNPN and CDR2 SVGIG (reference sequence). V was clipped by 5 bases and J by 2 bases, with 13 bases between them. The CDR3 is 13 residues long. This CDR3 reads CAWGTGITYEQYF. In nucleotides, the CDR3 is TGTGCCTGGGGTACGGGGATTACCTACGAGCAGTACTTC.

This clone was seen once. The CDR3 DNA sequence: TGTGCCAGCAGCGTGTGGGAGACAGGTGCCTACGAGCAGTACTTC. Protein sequence: CASSVWETGAYEQYF. V gene TRBV9 combines with J gene TRBJ2-7; possibly TRBD1 for D (6 bases). V gave up 2 bases and J gave up 2 bases, with 14 bases separating them. The CDR3 covers 15 residues. Germline CDR1 reads SGDLS; CDR2 reads YYNGEE.

This chain uses TRBV9 with TRBJ1-2, with D perhaps TRBD1 (6 bases). The ends were cut back, 4 bases at V and 1 base at J, with 14 bases in the middle. Germline-derived CDR1 and CDR2 are SGDLS and YYNGEE. CDR3 length equals 15 residues. The CDR3 DNA reads TGTGCCAGCAGCCTAGGGGGAGGAAATAACTATGGCTACACCTTC. Its protein is CASSLGGGNNYGYTF.

The table lists this clone with a count of one. The V and J genes are TRBV9 and TRBJ1-1; the D is unclear. CDR3 length equals 12 residues. Germline V gene data show CDR1 as SGDLS and CDR2 as YYNGEE. V was pared by 3 bases and J by 2 bases, with 5 bases between. The CDR3: CASSGSNTEAFF. The CDR3 DNA reads TGTGCCAGCAGCGGGAGTAACACTGAAGCTTTCTTT.

The chain couples TRBV4-3 to TRBJ2-5; 14 bases line up with TRBD2. Germline V gene data show CDR1 as LGHNA and CDR2 as YSLEER. V trimming: 5 bases; J trimming: 3 bases; junction bases outside the gene matches: 2. This CDR3 has 15 residues. The CDR3 here is CASSGTSGGKETQYF. The CDR3 nucleotides read TGCGCCAGCAGCGGGACTAGCGGGGGAAAAGAGACCCAGTACTTC.

The J gene is TRBJ2-7, the V gene TRBV19; 7 nucleotides match TRBD2. Germline lookup yields CDR1 LNHDA and CDR2 SQIVND (reference sequence). The CDR3 consists of 14 residues. Trimming removed 9 bases from V and 0 bases from J; junction bases left unmatched: 8. CDR3 loop: CARPPGGGSYEQYF. CDR3 nucleotide sequence: TGTGCCAGACCTCCTGGCGGGGGCTCCTACGAGCAGTACTTC.

This clone was seen only once. This chain joins TRBV4-1 and TRBJ1-2, with 10 nucleotides matching TRBD1. The CDR3 sequence is 14 residues long. Per the germline V gene, CDR1 is MGHRA and CDR2 is YSYEKL. After removal of 5 bases from V and 2 bases from J, the junction contained 2 bases not matched to a gene. The CDR3 sequence is CASSGQGGNYGYTF. CDR3 nucleotides: TGCGCCAGCAGCGGACAGGGGGGAAACTATGGCTACACCTTC.

This chain joins TRBV30 and TRBJ1-1; D possibly corresponds to TRBD1 (6 bases). The CDR3 length is 13 residues. Germline CDR1 GTSNPN, CDR2 SVGIG (reference sequence). CDR3 nucleotide sequence: TGTGCAGCCACAGGGAGCAGAAACACTGAAGCTTTCTTT. Protein product: CAATGSRNTEAFF.